This entry concerns a single T cell receptor (beta chain). Its antigen is not identified. These data come from a study of cytomegalovirus exposure and HLA in healthy donors. Study-wide context: Caucasian-associated ancestry cluster membership applied to approximately 80% of some 400 genotyped donors. Study-wide points: CMV antigen specificity of a few CMV-associated chains was confirmed in vitro. Per a prior analysis, the majority of TCR beta V segments were productive roughly 87% or roughly 30% of the time.

The V gene's germline CDR1 is SGHDT and CDR2 YYEEEE. The V and J ends lost 4 bases and 7 bases respectively, with 15 bases between them. The CDR3 contains 15 residues. The primer mix had 60 Vbeta and 13 Jbeta primers. Produced via immunoSEQ multiplex PCR; TCRdb's table is partial and in-frame only. The repertoire table contains some 150,000 clones. The chain links TRBV5-6 to TRBJ1-6, with D perhaps matching TRBD1 (6 bases). The clonotype originates from a man aged 40-50 years in good health and CMV-seronegative. The sequenced sample was PBMCs. In nucleotides, the CDR3 is TGTGCCAGCAGCACCAATGGGGGCTCAAATTCACCCCTCCACTTT. Protein sequence: CASSTNGGSNSPLHF.